The rows below give T cell receptor beta chains drawn from one sample of a study of shared clonotypes between healthy human individuals. This table comes from immunoSEQ multiplex PCR, and its TCRdb copy is limited to in-frame clones, with some not included. The sample has 950,000 to 1,300,000 clones; 60% to 80% are singletons. Sequencing was carried out using memory CD4+ T cells sorted from blood. The source is a man aged 18 to 35 in good health. Both conserved end residues are part of each CDR3. The D gene is left open where the match is weak. Some rows have no size entry. The others give once, few or many, or a class for an expanded clone.

J | V | size | D | CDR3 | DNA
TRBJ2-2 | TRBV4-1 | NA | NA | CASSQDDSNTGELFF | TGCGCCAGCAGTCAGGACGACTCGAACACCGGGGAGCTGTTTTTT
TRBJ2-3 | TRBV10-3 | NA | NA | CAISESTDTQYF | TGTGCCATCAGTGAGTCTACAGATACGCAGTATTTT
TRBJ1-4 | TRBV25-1 | NA | NA | CASSKTGPRATNEKLFF | TGTGCCAGCAGTAAAACGGGACCCCGGGCAACTAATGAAAAACTGTTTTTT
TRBJ1-1 | TRBV5-4 | NA | NA | CASAIRGASSEAFF | TGTGCCAGCGCCATCCGAGGGGCCAGTAGTGAAGCTTTCTTT
TRBJ2-1 | TRBV6-5 | NA | NA | CASSYGGLHYNEQFF | TGTGCCAGCAGTTATGGGGGATTGCACTACAATGAGCAGTTCTTC
TRBJ1-3 | TRBV6-1 | NA | TRBD1 | CASSERRAGGSGNTIYF | TGTGCCAGCAGTGAACGCCGCGCAGGGGGCTCTGGAAACACCATATATTTT
TRBJ1-4 | TRBV6-5 | once | NA | CASSYAGRSNEKLFF | TGTGCCAGCAGTTACGCGGGACGGTCGAATGAAAAACTGTTTTTT
TRBJ2-2 | TRBV19 | NA | NA | CASSILGSTGELFF | TGTGCCAGTAGTATTCTGGGGAGCACCGGGGAGCTGTTTTTT
TRBJ1-6 | TRBV6-5 | NA | NA | CASSRTGSNSPLHF | TGTGCCAGCAGCCGTACAGGTTCTAATTCACCCCTCCACTTT
TRBJ1-5 | TRBV7-8 | NA | TRBD1 | CASSSFAGGEQPQHF | TGTGCCAGCAGCTCCTTTGCAGGGGGCGAACAGCCCCAGCATTTT
TRBJ2-7 | TRBV28 | NA | NA | CASSLRDYEQYF | TGTGCCAGCAGTTTACGGGACTACGAGCAGTACTTC
TRBJ2-3 | TRBV10-2 | NA | NA | CASSSGDTQYF | TGCGCCAGCAGTAGCGGAGATACGCAGTATTTT
TRBJ2-7 | TRBV18 | NA | NA | CASSPSSPDEQYF | TGTGCCAGCTCACCATCTAGCCCGGACGAGCAGTACTTC
TRBJ1-3 | TRBV30 | NA | NA | CAWSPRKGGTGNTIYF | TGTGCCTGGAGTCCACGCAAGGGCGGTACTGGAAACACCATATATTTT
TRBJ1-5 | TRBV2 | NA | TRBD1 | CASSSDRDYQPQHF | TGTGCCAGCAGTTCCGACAGGGATTATCAGCCCCAGCATTTT
TRBJ1-5 | TRBV4-1 | NA | NA | CASSQGGSQPQHF | TGCGCCAGCAGCCAAGGGGGTAGTCAGCCCCAGCATTTT
TRBJ2-6 | TRBV30 | few | TRBD2 | CACPPSGGMSGANVLTF | TGTGCCTGCCCGCCTAGCGGGGGTATGTCTGGGGCCAACGTCCTGACTTTC
TRBJ2-1 | TRBV6-5 | NA | TRBD2 | CASSSQTGTTQFF | TGTGCCAGCAGTTCCCAAACCGGGACTACACAGTTCTTC
TRBJ2-5 | TRBV6-5 | NA | NA | CASSYWAGVRETQYF | TGTGCCAGCAGTTATTGGGCAGGGGTCAGGGAGACCCAGTACTTC
TRBJ1-2 | TRBV6-1 | NA | NA | CASSDPQWGSGYGYTF | TGTGCCAGCAGTGACCCCCAGTGGGGGTCAGGCTATGGCTACACCTTC
TRBJ2-1 | TRBV6-1 | NA | TRBD1 | CASSELGTGEQFF | TGTGCCAGCAGTGAATTAGGGACAGGGGAGCAGTTCTTC
TRBJ2-1 | TRBV5-1 | NA | NA | CASSSDLSGPNEQFF | TGCGCCAGCAGCTCCGACTTATCAGGGCCGAATGAGCAGTTCTTC
TRBJ1-2 | TRBV29-1 | NA | TRBD1 | CSVTRDSLYGYTF | TGCAGCGTGACAAGGGACAGCCTCTATGGCTACACCTTC
TRBJ2-7 | TRBV29-1 | NA | TRBD1 | CSVELDRTYEQYF | TGCAGCGTTGAACTGGACAGGACCTACGAGCAGTACTTC
TRBJ2-6 | TRBV2 | NA | NA | CASSWDSGENSGANVLTF | TGTGCCAGTTCATGGGACTCCGGCGAGAACTCTGGGGCCAACGTCCTGACTTTC
TRBJ1-2 | TRBV30 | NA | NA | CACNTRSGYTF | TGTGCCTGCAATACGCGGAGCGGCTACACCTTC
TRBJ1-5 | TRBV2 | few | TRBD1 | CASRLQGIGNQPQHF | TGTGCCAGCAGGCTACAGGGGATAGGGAATCAGCCCCAGCATTTT
TRBJ2-4 | TRBV5-1 | NA | TRBD1 | CASRDRANIQYF | TGCGCCAGCCGGGACAGGGCGAACATTCAGTACTTC
TRBJ2-5 | TRBV2 | NA | NA | CASTGWQETQYF | TGTGCCAGCACCGGGTGGCAAGAGACCCAGTACTTC
TRBJ2-1 | TRBV5-6 | NA | TRBD2 | CASSRASGSISEQFF | TGTGCCAGCAGCCGAGCTAGCGGGAGTATCAGTGAGCAGTTCTTC
TRBJ2-3 | TRBV21-1 | NA | NA | CTSTDTQYF | TGTACTAGCACAGATACGCAGTATTTT
TRBJ2-7 | TRBV7-4 | NA | NA | CASSPSTEYF | TGTGCCAGCAGCCCCAGTACTGAGTACTTC
TRBJ2-6 | TRBV5-8 | NA | TRBD2 | CASSLGLAGGPGANVLTF | TGTGCCAGCAGCCTAGGACTAGCGGGAGGGCCTGGGGCCAACGTCCTGACTTTC
TRBJ1-1 | TRBV5-6 | NA | TRBD1 | CASTGDREGTEAFF | TGTGCCAGCACCGGGGACAGGGAGGGAACTGAAGCTTTCTTT
TRBJ2-5 | TRBV30 | NA | NA | CAWSKDFLQETQYF | TGTGCCTGGAGTAAGGACTTTCTACAGGAGACCCAGTACTTC
TRBJ2-7 | TRBV30 | NA | TRBD1 | CAWDAGTGPSYEQYF | TGTGCCTGGGACGCCGGGACAGGTCCTTCCTACGAGCAGTACTTC
TRBJ2-2 | TRBV28 | once | NA | CASSELQTTGELFF | TGTGCCAGCAGTGAGCTCCAGACGACCGGGGAGCTGTTTTTT
TRBJ1-2 | TRBV18 | NA | NA | CASSPPSGVPLYGYTF | TGTGCCAGCTCACCACCGTCGGGCGTTCCCCTCTATGGCTACACCTTC
TRBJ2-7 | TRBV10-3 | NA | TRBD1 | CAISFSDRFYEQYF | TGTGCCATCAGCTTCTCGGACAGGTTCTACGAGCAGTACTTC
TRBJ1-1 | TRBV18 | NA | NA | CASSPSDGGATEAFF | TGTGCCAGCTCACCAAGTGACGGGGGCGCCACTGAAGCTTTCTTT
TRBJ2-1 | TRBV6-1 | NA | TRBD1 | CASSVQQGASYNEQFF | TGTGCCAGCAGTGTTCAACAGGGGGCTTCCTACAATGAGCAGTTCTTC
TRBJ1-6 | TRBV28 | NA | TRBD1 | CATNGGTDTLWSNSPLHF | TGTGCCACCAACGGAGGGACAGACACCCTTTGGAGTAATTCACCCCTCCACTTT
TRBJ2-7 | TRBV19 | NA | TRBD1 | CASSRGTGDPYEQYF | TGTGCCAGTAGTCGAGGGACAGGGGATCCATACGAGCAGTACTTC
TRBJ2-5 | TRBV9 | NA | TRBD1 | CASSIGQGGSETQYF | TGTGCCAGCAGCATCGGACAGGGGGGTAGCGAGACCCAGTACTTC